This T cell receptor (beta chain) was sequenced during a study of blood T cell repertoires in COVID-19. Study summary: PBMCs, B-cell-depleted T cells, or T cells provided the cDNA or gDNA that made up the material.

The V gene's germline CDR1 is SGHRS and CDR2 YFSETQ. The CDR3 contains 15 residues. The trim removed 0 bases at V and 3 bases at J, leaving 4 bases unmatched. As handled by the study authors: The assay estimated nucleated cells by amplifying reference gene primers. Generated by immunoSEQ multiplex PCR, the TCRdb table keeps only in-frame clones and is missing some. The V and J calls and clone size are taken from that table; D and trimming were inferred from the DNA. The sample consists of about 150,000 clones, approximately 80% of them appearing once. The sample was peripheral blood. This sequence was found in a man aged 60-69 years with acute or convalescent COVID-19. The genes are TRBV5-1 and TRBJ2-7; 9 bases align to TRBD1. The CDR3 DNA is TGCGCCAGCAGCTTGGCCTCGGGACAGGGCTACGAGCAGTACTTC. Translation gives CASSLASGQGYEQYF.